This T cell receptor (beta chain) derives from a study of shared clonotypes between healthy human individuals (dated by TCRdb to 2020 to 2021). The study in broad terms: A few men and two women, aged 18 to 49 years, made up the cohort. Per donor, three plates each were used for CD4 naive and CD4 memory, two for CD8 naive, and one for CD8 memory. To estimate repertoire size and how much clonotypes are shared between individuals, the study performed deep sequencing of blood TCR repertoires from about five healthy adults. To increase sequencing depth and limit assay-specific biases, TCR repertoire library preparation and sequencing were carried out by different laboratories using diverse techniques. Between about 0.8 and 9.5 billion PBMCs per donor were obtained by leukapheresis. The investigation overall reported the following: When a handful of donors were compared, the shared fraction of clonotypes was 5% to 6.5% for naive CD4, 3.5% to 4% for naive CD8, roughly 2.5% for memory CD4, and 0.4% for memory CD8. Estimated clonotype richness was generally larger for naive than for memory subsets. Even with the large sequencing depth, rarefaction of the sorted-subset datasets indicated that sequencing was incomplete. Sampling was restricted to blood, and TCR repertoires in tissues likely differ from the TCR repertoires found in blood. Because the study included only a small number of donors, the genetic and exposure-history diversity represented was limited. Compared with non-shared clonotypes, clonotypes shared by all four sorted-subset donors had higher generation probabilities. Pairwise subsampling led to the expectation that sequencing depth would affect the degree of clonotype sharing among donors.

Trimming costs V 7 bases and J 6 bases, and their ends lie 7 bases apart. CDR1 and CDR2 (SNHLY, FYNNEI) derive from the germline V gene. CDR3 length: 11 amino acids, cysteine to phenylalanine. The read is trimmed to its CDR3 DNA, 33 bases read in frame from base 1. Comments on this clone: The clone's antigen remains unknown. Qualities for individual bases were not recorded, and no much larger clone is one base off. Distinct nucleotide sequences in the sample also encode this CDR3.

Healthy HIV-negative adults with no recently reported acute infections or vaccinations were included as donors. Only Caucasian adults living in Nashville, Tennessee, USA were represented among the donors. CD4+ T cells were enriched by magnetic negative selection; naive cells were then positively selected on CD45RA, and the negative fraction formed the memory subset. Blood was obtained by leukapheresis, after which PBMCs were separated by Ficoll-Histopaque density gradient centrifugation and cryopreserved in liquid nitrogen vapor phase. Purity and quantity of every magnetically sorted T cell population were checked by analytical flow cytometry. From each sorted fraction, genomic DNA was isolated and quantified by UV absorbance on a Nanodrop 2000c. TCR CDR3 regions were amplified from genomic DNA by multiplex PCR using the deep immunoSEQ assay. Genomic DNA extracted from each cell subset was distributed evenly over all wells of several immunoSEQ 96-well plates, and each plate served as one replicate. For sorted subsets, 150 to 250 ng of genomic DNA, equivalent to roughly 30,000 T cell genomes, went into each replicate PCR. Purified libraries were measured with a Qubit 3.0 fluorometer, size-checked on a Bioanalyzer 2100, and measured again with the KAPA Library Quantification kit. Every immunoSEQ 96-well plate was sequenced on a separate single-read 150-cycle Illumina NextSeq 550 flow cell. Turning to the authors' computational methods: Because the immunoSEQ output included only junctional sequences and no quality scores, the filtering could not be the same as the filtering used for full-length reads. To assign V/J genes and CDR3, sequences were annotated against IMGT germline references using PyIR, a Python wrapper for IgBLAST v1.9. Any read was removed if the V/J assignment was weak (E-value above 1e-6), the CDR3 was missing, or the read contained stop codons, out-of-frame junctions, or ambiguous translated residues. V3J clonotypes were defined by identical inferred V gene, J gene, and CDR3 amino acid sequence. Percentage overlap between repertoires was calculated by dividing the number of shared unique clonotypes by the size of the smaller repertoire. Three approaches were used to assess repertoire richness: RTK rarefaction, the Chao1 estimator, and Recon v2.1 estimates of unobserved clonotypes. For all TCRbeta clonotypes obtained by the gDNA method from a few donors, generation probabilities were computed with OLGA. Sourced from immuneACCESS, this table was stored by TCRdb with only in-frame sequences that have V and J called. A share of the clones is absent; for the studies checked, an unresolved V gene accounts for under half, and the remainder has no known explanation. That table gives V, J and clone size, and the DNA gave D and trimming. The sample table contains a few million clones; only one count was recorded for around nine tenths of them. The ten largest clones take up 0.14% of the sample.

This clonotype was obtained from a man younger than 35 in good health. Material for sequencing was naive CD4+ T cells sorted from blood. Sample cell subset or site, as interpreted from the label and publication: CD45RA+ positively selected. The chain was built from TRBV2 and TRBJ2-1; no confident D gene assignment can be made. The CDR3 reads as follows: CASTGLNEQFF. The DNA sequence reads TGTGCCAGCACCGGCCTCAATGAGCAGTTCTTC.